The 3 T cell receptor beta chains listed next were all sequenced from one sample in a study of blood T cell repertoires in COVID-19. The data were produced by immunoSEQ multiplex PCR, yet TCRdb's version contains in-frame clones alone and is incomplete. The data show roughly 59,000 clones, 70% to 80% seen once. Sequencing used peripheral blood. The receptors shown here come from a human donor in a cohort sampled during active COVID-19.

The chain is built from TRBV19 and TRBJ2-1, with 11 bases that match TRBD2. This CDR3 comprises 15 residues. V shed 6 bases and J 5 bases; nucleotides not matched to a gene: 6. Per the germline V gene, CDR1 is LNHDA and CDR2 is SQIVND (reference sequence). CDR3 amino acids: CASRPGLAGNNEQFF. CDR3 nucleotide sequence: TGTGCCAGTAGGCCCGGACTAGCGGGCAACAATGAGCAGTTCTTC.

V and J are TRBV6-5 and TRBJ1-5, with a possible D match to TRBD1 (6 bases). Per germline, CDR1 MNHEY and CDR2 SVGAGI. V lost 6 bases and J lost 4, with 16 bases in between. This CDR3 has 15 residues. CDR3 bases: TGTGCCAGCAGACCGACAGGCCCCGTTAATCAGCCCCAGCATTTT. Its protein is CASRPTGPVNQPQHF.

The chain couples TRBV5-6 to TRBJ2-1; TRBD1 agrees at 7 bases. This CDR3 is built from 14 residues. Unmatched junction bases numbered 7, after V lost 4 bases and J lost 6 bases. CDR1 SGHDT and CDR2 YYEEEE come from the germline V gene. CDR3 amino acids: CASSGRQGPNEQFF. CDR3 sequence (DNA): TGTGCCAGCAGCGGTAGACAGGGACCCAATGAGCAGTTCTTC.